This entry is about one T cell receptor beta chain. The same CDR3 also results from other DNA sequences found in this sample. This sample is drawn from a study of technical replicates of blood from a handful of donors. Germline V CDR1 and CDR2: MNHNS, SASEGT. Between the trimmed V and J ends, which lost 2 bases and 1 base, there was a span of 11 bases. The CDR3 consists of 15 residues. TCRdb keeps only in-frame clones here, not all; method: immunoSEQ multiplex PCR. Among roughly 72,000 clones listed, 93% were seen once. The chain has TRBV6-1 and TRBJ2-5, with D maybe TRBD2 (5 bases). This sequence originates from a human donor in good health. The source material was T cells isolated from PBMCs. The CDR3 protein is CASSELAGPQETQYF. CDR3 nucleotides: TGTGCCAGCAGTGAACTAGCAGGTCCCCAAGAGACCCAGTACTTC.